This TCR beta chain was observed in a study of PD-1 and CTLA-4 blockade in melanoma. This CDR3 is built from 14 residues. V was clipped by 5 bases and J by 9 bases; unmatched bases: 7. Germline CDR1 reads SEHNR; CDR2 reads FQNEAQ (reference sequence). Profiled with immunoSEQ multiplex PCR; TCRdb holds only in-frame clones, not every one. In the table there are around 31,000 clones, roughly nine tenths of which are singletons. V usage is TRBV7-9 and J usage is TRBJ2-1, with TRBD1 matching over 10 bases. This clonotype originated in a human donor with melanoma. Source: CD8+ T cells from peripheral blood, taken from a patient given anti-PD-1 treatment. CDR3 loop: CASSQDRGRGEQFF. CDR3 DNA: TGTGCCAGCAGCCAAGACAGGGGGCGCGGTGAGCAGTTCTTC.